These 28 T cell receptor beta chains share one sample of origin, sequenced in a study of shared clonotypes between healthy human individuals. The table came from immunoSEQ multiplex PCR; TCRdb's copy has only in-frame clones and leaves some out. The sample yields hundreds of thousands of clones, around 97% seen once. The sequencing sample was made of naive CD4+ T cells sorted from blood. Subset in this sample: CD45RA+ positively selected. The receptors shown here come from a woman in her 30s in good health.

The chain carries TRBV19 and TRBJ1-1, with D tentatively TRBD1 (6 bases). The CDR3 runs 17 residues. V was pared by 0 bases and J by 5 bases, with 19 bases between. The germline gives CDR1 LNHDA, CDR2 SQIVND (reference sequence). The CDR3 DNA reads TGTGCCAGTAGTATAGATCTCGACGGGCAGGGGATTACTGAAGCTTTCTTT. It translates to CASSIDLDGQGITEAFF.

This chain links TRBV19 with TRBJ2-3; 9 nucleotides match TRBD1. From germline, CDR1 is LNHDA and CDR2 SQIVND (reference sequence). There are 15 residues in the CDR3. V lost 4 bases, J lost 2 bases, and 4 bases stayed unmatched. As DNA, the CDR3 is TGTGCCAGTAGTACGGACAGGGGAAACACAGATACGCAGTATTTT. Its translation is CASSTDRGNTDTQYF.

The gene calls are TRBV5-6 and TRBJ1-1, with D unclear. Germline V gives CDR1 SGHDT, CDR2 YYEEEE. This CDR3 has 15 residues. V shed 0 bases and J shed 0 bases, with 9 bases lying between them. The CDR3 region is CASSLGVSLNTEAFF. CDR3 DNA sequence: TGTGCCAGCAGCTTGGGGGTCAGTTTGAACACTGAAGCTTTCTTT.

V usage is TRBV19 and J usage is TRBJ2-5, with TRBD2 identical over 9 bases. The CDR3 covers 15 residues. V dropped 7 bases and J dropped 5; count of bases not matched to a gene: 11. The germline gives CDR1 LNHDA, CDR2 SQIVND (reference sequence). In nucleotides, the CDR3 is TGTGCCAGTACTCCCAGCGGGAGGCTGATCGAGACCCAGTACTTC. Encoded protein: CASTPSGRLIETQYF.

The chain recombines TRBV5-1 with TRBJ2-7, with 12 bases fitting TRBD2. V shed 5 bases and J 3 bases; nucleotides not matched to a gene: 6. This CDR3 contains 15 residues. CDR1 and CDR2 from the germline V gene are SGHRS and YFSETQ. The CDR3 spells CASRPTSGRIYEQYF. CDR3 in DNA: TGCGCCAGCAGGCCTACTAGCGGGAGGATCTACGAGCAGTACTTC.

This rearrangement joins TRBV6-5 to TRBJ1-5; D is undetermined. From germline, CDR1 is MNHEY and CDR2 SVGAGI. The V end lost 9 bases, the J end lost 0 bases, and 9 bases lay between the germline ends. CDR3 length equals 13 residues. The CDR3 loop reads CASGGYSNQPQHF. CDR3 sequence (DNA): TGTGCCAGTGGAGGCTATAGCAATCAGCCCCAGCATTTT.

In regard to this clone: At the DNA level, this CDR3 is encoded by other sequences in the same sample as well. The chain recombines TRBV18 with TRBJ2-3; no firm D call. Trimming shortened V by 0 bases and J by 3 bases, and 1 base separated the two germline ends. CDR3 size: 12 residues. CDR1 is KGHSH and CDR2 is LQKENI in the germline V gene. The CDR3 loop is CASSPPTDTQYF. CDR3 sequence (DNA): TGTGCCAGCTCACCACCGACAGATACGCAGTATTTT.

The V gene is TRBV5-4, the J gene TRBJ2-1; D is uncertain. CDR1 is SGHNT, CDR2 YYREEE, per germline (reference sequence). The CDR3 totals 16 residues. V was pared by 4 bases and J by 0 bases, with 14 bases between. This CDR3 is CASSPYKGSSYNEQFF. The DNA for the CDR3 is TGTGCCAGCAGCCCCTACAAGGGAAGCTCCTACAATGAGCAGTTCTTC. The whole variable domain, remainder taken from reference TRBV5-4 and TRBJ2-1, is ETGVTQSPTHLIKTRGQQVTLRCSSQSGHNTVSWYQQALGQGPQFIFQYYREEENGRGNFPPRFSGLQFPNYSSELNVNALELDDSALYLCASSPYKGSSYNEQFFGPGTRLTVL.

The chain joins TRBV6-1 to TRBJ2-7; 7 positions agree with TRBD2. CDR1 and CDR2 (germline): MNHNS, SASEGT. With V trimmed by 6 bases and J by 1 base, 6 bases remained unmatched. This CDR3 has 14 residues. The DNA for the CDR3 is TGTGCCAGCAGCGATAGCGGGTGGTCCTACGAGCAGTACTTC. Translated: CASSDSGWSYEQYF.

The genes are TRBV19 and TRBJ2-3, with a weak D call TRBD2 (5 bases). The V gene's germline CDR1 is LNHDA and CDR2 SQIVND (reference sequence). V was pared by 5 bases and J by 1 base, with 10 bases between. The length of the CDR3 is 14 residues. CDR3 nucleotide sequence: TGTGCCAGTAGTGACAAGAGGGGCACAGATACGCAGTATTTT. Residues: CASSDKRGTDTQYF.

The V call is TRBV10-3, the J call TRBJ1-1; D unclear. The CDR3 runs to 11 residues. Trimming took off 9 bases at V and 6 bases at J, with 11 bases between the two ends. CDR1 ENHRY and CDR2 SYGVKD come from the germline V gene. CDR3 in amino acids: CAIGVTSEAFF. CDR3 DNA sequence: TGTGCCATTGGTGTGACGTCTGAAGCTTTCTTT.

The chain uses TRBV2 and TRBJ1-5, with D unclear. Germline values: CDR1 SNHLY, CDR2 FYNNEI. The ends were cut back, 3 bases at V and 1 base at J, with 7 bases in the middle. CDR3 length: 14 amino acids. CDR3 DNA: TGTGCCAGCAGTGAGGGAAGGAGCAATCAGCCCCAGCATTTT. This codes for CASSEGRSNQPQHF. Full variable domain (remainder filled in from reference TRBV2 and TRBJ1-5): EPEVTQTPSHQVTQMGQEVILRCVPISNHLYFYWYRQILGQKVEFLVSFYNNEISEKSEIFDDQFSVERPDGSNFTLKIRSTKLEDSAMYFCASSEGRSNQPQHFGDGTRLSIL.

The gene calls are TRBV2 and TRBJ1-1, with TRBD1 as a possible D gene (6 bases). The CDR3 totals 13 residues. The germline V gene encodes CDR1 SNHLY and CDR2 FYNNEI. V shed 6 bases and J shed 9 bases, with 17 bases lying between them. For the CDR3, the DNA is TGTGCCAGCAGGTCCACGGGGACAAGGCAAGCTTTCTTT. This codes for CASRSTGTRQAFF.

This clone was seen once. The V call is TRBV5-1, the J call TRBJ2-4; 10 bases align to TRBD1. After removal of 4 bases from V and 4 bases from J, the junction contained 8 bases not matched to a gene. CDR1 is SGHRS, CDR2 YFSETQ, per germline. CDR3 length equals 16 residues. CDR3 in DNA: TGCGCCAGCAGCGAGGGACAGGGGCCAGTAAAAAACATTCAGTACTTC. Its translation: CASSEGQGPVKNIQYF. The variable domain in full, completed from reference TRBV5-1 and TRBJ2-4, reads KAGVTQTPRYLIKTRGQQVTLSCSPISGHRSVSWYQQTPGQGLQFLFEYFSETQRNKGNFPGRFSGRQFSNSRSEMNVSTLELGDSALYLCASSEGQGPVKNIQYFGAGTRLSVL.

The chain recombines TRBV9 with TRBJ1-3, with D perhaps matching TRBD1 (5 bases). Germline V gene data show CDR1 as SGDLS and CDR2 as YYNGEE. Trimming pared 0 bases from V and 0 bases from J, leaving 7 bases between. The CDR3 loop spans 15 amino acids. Here the CDR3 reads CASSVEGSSGNTIYF. The CDR3 nucleotides read TGTGCCAGCAGCGTAGAGGGGAGCTCTGGAAACACCATATATTTT.

The chain joins TRBV21-1 to TRBJ1-1. TRBV21-1 is a documented pseudogene. The CDR3 has 18 amino acids. The CDR3 protein is CASSKEGRRAAGNTEAFF. The CDR3 DNA is TGTGCCAGCAGCAAAGAGGGGAGAAGAGCCGCGGGAAACACTGAAGCTTTCTTT.

This clone appeared once. V gene TRBV14 combines with J gene TRBJ2-1; 12 nucleotides align to TRBD2. Germline V gene sequence: CDR1 SGHDN, CDR2 FVKESK. V lost 0 bases, J lost 7 bases, and 4 bases stayed unmatched. The CDR3 consists of 16 residues. The CDR3 coding sequence is TGTGCCAGCAGCCAAGAACTAGCGGGAGGATTTAATGAGCAGTTCTTC. This translates into CASSQELAGGFNEQFF. Using reference TRBV14 and TRBJ2-1 for the parts outside the CDR3, the full variable domain is EAGVTQFPSHSVIEKGQTVTLRCDPISGHDNLYWYRRVMGKEIKFLLHFVKESKQDESGMPNNRFLAERTGGTYSTLKVQPAELEDSGVYFCASSQELAGGFNEQFFGPGTRLTVL.

The chain has TRBV6-1 and TRBJ1-1; D not certain. Trimming pared 3 bases from V and 5 bases from J, leaving 13 bases between. Germline values: CDR1 MNHNS, CDR2 SASEGT. The CDR3 runs 14 residues. The CDR3 region is CASSDFLVGTEAFF. CDR3 nucleotides: TGTGCCAGCAGTGACTTTCTCGTGGGGACTGAAGCTTTCTTT.

The V call is TRBV27, the J call TRBJ2-5; 11 bases map to TRBD1. The germline V gene has CDR1 MNHEY and CDR2 SMNVEV (reference sequence). The CDR3 runs 15 residues. The V segment lost 2 bases and the J segment 5 bases; nucleotides outside the gene matches: 4. Here the CDR3 DNA reads TGTGCCAGCAGTTTAGGACAGGGGGCTTGGGAGACCCAGTACTTC. Protein sequence: CASSLGQGAWETQYF.

The chain is built from TRBV2 and TRBJ2-6; 14 bases line up with TRBD2. Germline V lookup: CDR1 SNHLY, CDR2 FYNNEI. The J segment lost 3 bases and the V segment lost 3 bases, leaving 7 bases of the junction unmatched. The CDR3 length is 19 residues. CDR3 DNA sequence: TGTGCCAGCAGTGATGAGGCCGGGACTAGCGGGAGTGGGGCCAACGTCCTGACTTTC. Protein product: CASSDEAGTSGSGANVLTF.

The chain couples TRBV5-8 to TRBJ2-6; D call uncertain. There are 15 residues in the CDR3. V was cut by 0 bases and J by 4 bases, with 8 bases left in between. Germline V CDR1 and CDR2: SGHTS, YDEGEE. CDR3 in amino acids: CASSLGAAGANVLTF. The CDR3 DNA reads as TGTGCCAGCAGCTTGGGGGCAGCCGGGGCCAACGTCCTGACTTTC.

The chain employs TRBV18 and TRBJ2-1; D call uncertain. The CDR3 covers 15 residues. V gave up 3 bases and J gave up 1 base, with 10 bases separating them. Germline-derived CDR1 and CDR2 are KGHSH and LQKENI. The CDR3 reads CASSPDISSYNEQFF. The CDR3, as DNA: TGTGCCAGCTCACCCGACATCTCTTCCTACAATGAGCAGTTCTTC.

Note on this clone: Other DNA sequences in the same sample also yield this CDR3. The V gene is TRBV30, the J gene TRBJ1-5; D not resolved. Germline CDR1 reads GTSNPN; CDR2 reads SVGIG (reference sequence). V shed 0 bases and J shed 4 bases, with 7 bases lying between them. This CDR3 spans 13 amino acids. The chain's CDR3 is CAWSVSGNQPQHF. CDR3 nucleotide sequence: TGTGCCTGGAGTGTTTCGGGGAATCAGCCCCAGCATTTT.

The chain carries TRBV5-1 and TRBJ2-3; 9 bases fit TRBD2. From germline, CDR1 is SGHRS and CDR2 YFSETQ. J was trimmed by 2 bases and V by 2 bases; bases with no gene match: 6. The CDR3 sequence is 16 residues long. The CDR3 sequence is CASSFVAGVFTDTQYF. The CDR3 coding sequence is TGCGCCAGCAGCTTCGTAGCGGGAGTTTTCACAGATACGCAGTATTTT.

The CDR3 spells CASDPRTGGKGNTIYF. Here the CDR3 DNA reads TGTGCCAGCGATCCCAGGACAGGGGGCAAAGGAAACACCATATATTTT. The chain links TRBV11-2 to TRBJ1-3; TRBD1 aligns across 11 bases. The CDR3 runs 16 residues. V shed 8 bases and J 4 bases; nucleotides not matched to a gene: 10. CDR1 and CDR2 from the germline V gene are SGHAT and FQNNGV.

The CDR3 region has the DNA TGTGCCAGCAGTTTTAGGACAGGGACAGACGAGCAGTACTTC. Its translation: CASSFRTGTDEQYF. This chain uses TRBV28 with TRBJ2-7; 8 bases are a match to TRBD1. The junction had 6 bases not matched to a gene; V was cut back by 3 bases and J by 5 bases. This CDR3 comprises 14 residues. CDR1 and CDR2 from the germline V gene are MDHEN and SYDVKM.

This chain joins TRBV28 and TRBJ1-1; TRBD1 is a possible D gene (5 bases). The ends were cut back, 7 bases at V and 4 bases at J, with 16 bases in the middle. The germline V gene encodes CDR1 MDHEN and CDR2 SYDVKM. This CDR3 is 14 amino acids long. CDR3 nucleotides: TGTGCCAGCACCGCGGGGACGGAGGGCACTGAAGCTTTCTTT. Protein sequence: CASTAGTEGTEAFF.

This clone was detected only once. The V and J genes are TRBV2 and TRBJ1-5, with 8 positions matching TRBD1. The J segment lost 3 bases and the V segment lost 2 bases, leaving 3 bases of the junction unmatched. Germline CDR1 is SNHLY and CDR2 is FYNNEI. CDR3 size: 15 residues. The CDR3 region has the DNA TGTGCCAGCAGTGAACAGGGGGCCGACAATCAGCCCCAGCATTTT. Translating it yields CASSEQGADNQPQHF. The full variable domain, its missing parts supplied by reference TRBV2 and TRBJ1-5, is EPEVTQTPSHQVTQMGQEVILRCVPISNHLYFYWYRQILGQKVEFLVSFYNNEISEKSEIFDDQFSVERPDGSNFTLKIRSTKLEDSAMYFCASSEQGADNQPQHFGDGTRLSIL.